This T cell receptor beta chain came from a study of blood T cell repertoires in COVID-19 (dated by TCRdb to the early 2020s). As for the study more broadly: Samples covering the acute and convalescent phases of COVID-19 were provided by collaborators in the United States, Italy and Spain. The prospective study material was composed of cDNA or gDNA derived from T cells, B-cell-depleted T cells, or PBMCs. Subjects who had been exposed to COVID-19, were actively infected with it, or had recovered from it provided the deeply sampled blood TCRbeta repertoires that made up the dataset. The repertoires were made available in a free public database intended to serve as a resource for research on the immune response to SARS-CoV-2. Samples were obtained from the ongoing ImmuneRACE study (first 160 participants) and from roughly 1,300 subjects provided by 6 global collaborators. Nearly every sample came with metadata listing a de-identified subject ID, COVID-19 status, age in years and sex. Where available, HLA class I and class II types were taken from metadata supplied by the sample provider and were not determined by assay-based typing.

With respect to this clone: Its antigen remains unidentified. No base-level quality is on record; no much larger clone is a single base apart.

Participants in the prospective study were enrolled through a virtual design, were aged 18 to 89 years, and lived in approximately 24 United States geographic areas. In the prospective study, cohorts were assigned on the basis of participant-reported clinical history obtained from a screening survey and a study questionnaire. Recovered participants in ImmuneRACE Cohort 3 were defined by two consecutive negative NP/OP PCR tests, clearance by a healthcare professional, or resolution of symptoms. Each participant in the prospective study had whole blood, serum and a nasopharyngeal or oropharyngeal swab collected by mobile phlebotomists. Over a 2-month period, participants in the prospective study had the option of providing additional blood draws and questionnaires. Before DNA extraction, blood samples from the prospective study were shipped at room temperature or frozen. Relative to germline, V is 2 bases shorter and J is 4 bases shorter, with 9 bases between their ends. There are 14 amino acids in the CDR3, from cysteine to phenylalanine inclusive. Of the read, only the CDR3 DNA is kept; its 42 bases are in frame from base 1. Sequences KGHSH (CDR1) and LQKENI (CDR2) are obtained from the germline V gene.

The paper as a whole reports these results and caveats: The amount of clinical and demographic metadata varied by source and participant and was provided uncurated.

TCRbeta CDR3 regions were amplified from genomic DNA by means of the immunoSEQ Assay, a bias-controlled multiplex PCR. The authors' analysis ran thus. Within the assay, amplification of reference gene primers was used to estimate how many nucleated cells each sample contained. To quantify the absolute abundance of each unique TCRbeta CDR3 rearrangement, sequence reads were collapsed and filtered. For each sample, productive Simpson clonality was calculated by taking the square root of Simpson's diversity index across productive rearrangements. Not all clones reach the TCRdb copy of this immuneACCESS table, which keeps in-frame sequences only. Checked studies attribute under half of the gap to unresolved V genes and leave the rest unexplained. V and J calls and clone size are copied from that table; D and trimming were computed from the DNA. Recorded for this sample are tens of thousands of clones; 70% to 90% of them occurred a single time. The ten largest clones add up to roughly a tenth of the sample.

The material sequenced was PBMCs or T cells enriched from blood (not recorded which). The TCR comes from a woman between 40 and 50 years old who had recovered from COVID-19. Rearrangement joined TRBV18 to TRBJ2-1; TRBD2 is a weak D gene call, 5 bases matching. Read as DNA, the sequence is TGTGCCAGCTCACCAACCGGGAAATACAATGAGCAGTTCTTC. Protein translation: CASSPTGKYNEQFF.